This entry lists 18 T cell receptor beta chains sequenced from one sample in a study of shared clonotypes between healthy human individuals. Measured with immunoSEQ multiplex PCR; TCRdb has only the in-frame clones, and not every one. The sample gives a few million clones, approximately 96% of which show up once; 0.1% to 0.15% is in the top ten. The sample consisted of naive CD4+ T cells sorted from blood. This sample's subset: CD45RA+ positively selected. These receptors were collected from a man in his late teens or twenties in good health.

The J gene is TRBJ1-2, the V gene TRBV6-6, with TRBD1 matching 10 bases. The V and J ends lost 8 bases and 7 bases, in that order; junction bases with no gene match: 13. This CDR3 contains 15 residues. Looked up from germline, CDR1 is MNHNY and CDR2 is SVGAGI (reference sequence). CDR3 sequence: CASESRTGGRVGYTF. CDR3 DNA: TGTGCCAGCGAATCCCGGACAGGGGGTCGTGTTGGCTACACCTTC.

V and J are TRBV4-1 and TRBJ2-7; possibly TRBD2 for D (7 bases). V was shortened by 1 base and J by 4 bases, with 14 bases between the two germline ends. The CDR3 has 15 residues. Germline CDR1 reads MGHRA; CDR2 reads YSYEKL. The CDR3 nucleotides are TGCGCCAGCAGCCAAGGGGGGGGCACCTTGTACGAGCAGTACTTC. It codes for CASSQGGGTLYEQYF.

The chain uses TRBV7-9 and TRBJ1-1, with a weak D call TRBD1 (6 bases). The CDR3 has 12 amino acids. V was cut by 5 bases and J by 8 bases, with 12 bases left in between. CDR1 SEHNR and CDR2 FQNEAQ come from the germline V gene (reference sequence). The CDR3 is CASSARGTEAFF. The CDR3 nucleotides read TGTGCCAGCAGCGCCCGTGGGACAGAAGCTTTCTTT.

The chain joins TRBV29-1 to TRBJ1-1; 9 bases fit TRBD1. The CDR3 length is 16 residues. J was trimmed by 0 bases and V by 5 bases; bases with no gene match: 10. Germline assignment: CDR1 SQVTM and CDR2 ANQGSEA. This chain's CDR3 is CSVQGEQGALNTEAFF. CDR3 in DNA: TGCAGCGTTCAGGGCGAACAGGGGGCACTGAACACTGAAGCTTTCTTT. Looking up the rest from reference TRBV29-1 and TRBJ1-1 gives the full variable domain: SAVISQKPSRDICQRGTSLTIQCQVDSQVTMMFWYRQQPGQSLTLIATANQGSEATYESGFVIDKFPISRPNLTFSTLTVSNMSPEDSSIYLCSVQGEQGALNTEAFFGQGTRLTVV.

This clone is a singleton in its sample. This chain joins TRBV14 and TRBJ1-4; D remains ambiguous. Germline V CDR1 and CDR2: SGHDN, FVKESK. With 3 bases removed from V and 1 base from J, the gap between germline ends came to 9 bases. The CDR3 totals 15 residues. CDR3 nucleotide sequence: TGTGCCAGCAGCCAGGGCGCCCTAACTAATGAAAAACTGTTTTTT. This codes for CASSQGALTNEKLFF.

The rearrangement links TRBV2 to TRBJ1-1; D gene uncertain. Trimming cost V 3 bases and J 6 bases, with 17 bases left between them. From germline, CDR1 is SNHLY and CDR2 FYNNEI. CDR3 length: 15 residues. The CDR3 nucleotides read TGTGCCAGCAGTGATGTCGGTAACCCCTGGGCTGAAGCTTTCTTT. Its protein product is CASSDVGNPWAEAFF.

The V call is TRBV6-5, the J call TRBJ2-7; 7 nucleotides line up with TRBD2. The germline CDR1 and CDR2 sequences are MNHEY and SVGAGI. This CDR3 has 14 amino acids. After removal of 6 bases from V and 0 bases from J, the junction contained 5 bases not matched to a gene. CDR3 loop: CASRGRGSSYEQYF. The CDR3 DNA follows: TGTGCCAGCAGGGGGAGGGGCAGCTCCTACGAGCAGTACTTC.

In the case of this clone: At one end the junction does not follow the germline gene, possibly because of a read error. The genes are TRBV7-7 and TRBJ2-7, with 7 bases lining up with TRBD2. There are 14 residues in the CDR3. CDR1 is SSHAT and CDR2 is FNYEAQ in the germline V gene (reference sequence). The CDR3 sequence: CASSTSVFSHEQYF. The CDR3 region has the DNA TGTGCTAGCAGTACTAGCGTTTTTTCCCACGAGCAGTACTTC.

This rearrangement joins TRBV7-9 to TRBJ2-5; 8 bases agree with TRBD1. J lost 0 bases, V lost 5 bases, and 8 bases had no gene match. The CDR3 has 16 residues. CDR1 is SEHNR, CDR2 FQNEAQ, per germline (reference sequence). Here the CDR3 reads CASSDMDRAYQETQYF. For the CDR3, the DNA is TGTGCCAGCAGCGATATGGACAGGGCGTACCAAGAGACCCAGTACTTC.

CDR3 nucleotides: TGTGCCAGCAGCTCGGGCAGACTGAACACTGAAGCTTTCTTT. Translated, it gives CASSSGRLNTEAFF. V and J are TRBV7-9 and TRBJ1-1; D ambiguous. Germline V gene data show CDR1 as SEHNR and CDR2 as FQNEAQ (reference sequence). The CDR3 consists of 14 residues. With 4 bases removed from V and 0 bases from J, the gap between germline ends came to 9 bases.

The CDR3 nucleotides are TGTGCCAGCAGCTTAGTAGGGACTAGCGGGAGTAGTGAGCAGTTCTTC. It codes for CASSLVGTSGSSEQFF. The V and J genes are TRBV11-2 and TRBJ2-1, with 14 nucleotides matching TRBD2. Germline CDR1 is SGHAT and CDR2 is FQNNGV. This CDR3 has 16 residues. V was clipped by 1 base and J by 9 bases; unmatched bases: 5. The variable domain in full, completed from reference TRBV11-2 and TRBJ2-1, reads EAGVAQSPRYKIIEKRQSVAFWCNPISGHATLYWYQQILGQGPKLLIQFQNNGVVDDSQLPKDRFSAERLKGVDSTLKIQPAKLEDSAVYLCASSLVGTSGSSEQFFGPGTRLTVL.

The J gene is TRBJ2-1, the V gene TRBV5-1, with 14 bases lining up with TRBD2. V dropped 4 bases and J dropped 9; count of bases not matched to a gene: 9. This CDR3 spans 16 amino acids. Germline lookup yields CDR1 SGHRS and CDR2 YFSETQ. The chain's CDR3 is CASSVRTSGGSAEQFF. The DNA of the CDR3 is TGCGCCAGCAGCGTTCGGACTAGCGGGGGGAGCGCTGAGCAGTTCTTC.

This chain's CDR3 is CATLGGSWDQPQHF. The CDR3 coding sequence is TGTGCCACCCTGGGAGGGAGTTGGGATCAGCCCCAGCATTTT. The chain links TRBV6-1 to TRBJ1-5, with D unclear. Germline CDR1 MNHNS, CDR2 SASEGT. The CDR3 extends over 14 amino acids. V gave up 10 bases and J gave up 5 bases, with 18 bases separating them.

The chain employs TRBV29-1 and TRBJ1-4; 10 nucleotides match TRBD1. This CDR3 has 13 residues. V lost 7 bases to trimming and J lost 6 bases; unmatched junction nucleotides: 5. CDR1 SQVTM and CDR2 ANQGSEA come from the germline V gene. The CDR3 DNA reads as TGCAGCGCCTCGGACAGGGGGTATGAAAAACTGTTTTTT. Encoded protein: CSASDRGYEKLFF. Variable domain in full (rest from reference TRBV29-1 and TRBJ1-4): SAVISQKPSRDICQRGTSLTIQCQVDSQVTMMFWYRQQPGQSLTLIATANQGSEATYESGFVIDKFPISRPNLTFSTLTVSNMSPEDSSIYLCSASDRGYEKLFFGSGTQLSVL.

The V gene is TRBV19, the J gene TRBJ1-4, with D uncertain. Germline V gene lookup returns CDR1 LNHDA and CDR2 SQIVND (reference sequence). Trimming pared 5 bases from V and 7 bases from J, leaving 20 bases between. CDR3 length: 16 residues. The CDR3 protein is CASSGAATRTSEKLFF. DNA for the CDR3: TGTGCCAGTAGTGGCGCGGCAACAAGGACCTCTGAAAAACTGTTTTTT. The full variable domain, rest sourced from reference TRBV19 and TRBJ1-4, is DGGITQSPKYLFRKEGQNVTLSCEQNLNHDAMYWYRQDPGQGLRLIYYSQIVNDFQKGDIAEGYSVSREKKESFPLTVTSAQKNPTAFYLCASSGAATRTSEKLFFGSGTQLSVL.

This chain joins TRBV7-9 and TRBJ2-2; D might be TRBD1 (6 bases). Trimming left V 2 bases short and J 4 bases short, with 14 bases between. The CDR3 sequence is 16 residues long. Germline values: CDR1 SEHNR, CDR2 FQNEAQ (reference sequence). The CDR3 sequence is CASSLRLQGSTGELFF. In nucleotides, the CDR3 is TGTGCCAGCAGCTTACGGTTGCAGGGGTCCACCGGGGAGCTGTTTTTT.

The chain is built from TRBV6-1 and TRBJ1-5; D unresolved. CDR3 size: 14 residues. Germline V gene sequence: CDR1 MNHNS, CDR2 SASEGT. V was clipped by 0 bases and J by 7 bases, with 10 bases between them. Written as DNA, the CDR3 is TGTGCCAGCAGTGAAGCGCTTGGGGTCCAGCCCCAGCATTTT. It yields the protein CASSEALGVQPQHF.

The chain recombines TRBV23-1 with TRBJ2-3; D possibly matches TRBD1 or TRBD2 (5 bases each). TRBV23-1 is placed among ORFs of uncertain function. The CDR3 length is 19 residues. V shed 0 bases and J shed 2 bases, with 21 bases lying between them. Here the CDR3 reads CASSQSVRGERRTTDTQYF. CDR3 DNA: TGCGCCAGCAGTCAATCAGTACGGGGCGAGCGCAGGACCACAGATACGCAGTATTTT.